This T cell receptor beta chain comes out of a study of cytomegalovirus exposure and HLA in healthy donors. Findings and caveats of the study: A few chains tied to CMV proved CMV antigen-specific in vitro. Generally TCR sequences proved uncommon, though certain public TCRs appeared in numerous donors. A list of 164 TCR beta chains associated with cytomegalovirus was given. As was reported, the classifier diagnosed cytomegalovirus status with high specificity and sensitivity.

Data came from immunoSEQ multiplex PCR; TCRdb stores just in-frame clones and leaves some out. The profile covers over 85,000 clones, with approximately 94% appearing a single time and 0.8% to 0.9% taken by the ten largest. The V end lost 3 bases, the J end lost 3 bases, and 15 bases lay between the germline ends. The germline V gene encodes CDR1 LGHNA and CDR2 YSLEER. This CDR3 comprises 16 residues. Regarding this clone: Its antigen is unknown.

The specimen was PBMCs. The TCR comes from a woman between 18 and 30 years old in good health and CMV-seronegative. This sequence joins TRBV4-3 and TRBJ2-1; tentatively, D is TRBD1 (7 bases). CDR3 region: CASSQADRDFYNEQFF. The CDR3 nucleotides are TGCGCCAGCAGCCAGGCTGACAGGGACTTCTACAATGAGCAGTTCTTC.